Shown below are 4 T cell receptor beta chains from a single sample sequenced in a study of T cell responses to AZD1222 COVID-19 vaccine. Produced via immunoSEQ multiplex PCR; TCRdb's table is partial and in-frame only. The data contain around 130,000 clones, around 90% of them singletons. This specimen was peripheral blood, taken 28 days after the second AZD1222 dose. Receptors originate from an adult who received the AZD1222 COVID-19 vaccine.

The chain uses TRBV6-4 and TRBJ1-5, with D perhaps TRBD1 (5 bases). The CDR3 extends over 17 amino acids. V was clipped by 6 bases and J by 8 bases, with 26 bases between them. Germline CDR1 is MRHNA and CDR2 is SNTAGT. The DNA for the CDR3 is TGTGCCAGCAGCAGCTTCAACCCCGGGGAGGGGAGGAAGCCCCAGCATTTT. This gives the protein CASSSFNPGEGRKPQHF.

The chain joins TRBV15 to TRBJ2-1; 10 nucleotides match TRBD1. With V trimmed by 1 base and J by 10 bases, 4 bases remained unmatched. This CDR3 comprises 14 residues. Germline V CDR1 and CDR2: LNHNV, YYDKDF (reference sequence). This CDR3 is CATSRGGQGNEQFF. CDR3 DNA sequence: TGTGCCACCAGCAGAGGGGGACAGGGGAACGAGCAGTTCTTC.

In the case of this clone: Other nucleotide sequences in the sample specify the same CDR3. This chain connects TRBV6-6 to TRBJ2-7; no definite D call. CDR3 length: 13 residues. Germline V gene data show CDR1 as MNHNY and CDR2 as SVGAGI (reference sequence). The V end lost 4 bases, the J end lost 2 bases, and 9 bases lay between the germline ends. The CDR3 protein is CASSSGLTYEQYF. The CDR3 DNA is TGTGCCAGCAGTTCCGGCCTTACCTACGAGCAGTACTTC.

The chain joins TRBV14 to TRBJ1-1; 8 nucleotides agree with TRBD1. CDR1 SGHDN and CDR2 FVKESK come from the germline V gene. The CDR3 is made up of 16 amino acids. V trimming: 0 bases; J trimming: 3 bases; junction bases outside the gene matches: 6. CDR3 nucleotides: TGTGCCAGCAGCCAAGACAGGGGGCAGGGGGACACTGAAGCTTTCTTT. Translation: CASSQDRGQGDTEAFF.